Detailed here is one TCR beta chain. Only in-frame clones appear in the TCRdb table, and some are missing; sequencing was by immunoSEQ multiplex PCR. Of 55,000 to 70,000 clones listed, about 90% are singletons. This entry comes from a study of technical replicates of blood from a few donors. The trim removed 4 bases at V and 7 bases at J, leaving 10 bases unmatched. CDR1 and CDR2 from the germline V gene are MNHEY and SVGAGI. The CDR3 covers 15 residues. This receptor was taken from a human donor in good health. Some clones in this sample may be carry-over from other donors' samples. The J gene is TRBJ2-5, the V gene TRBV6-5; 9 bases are a match to TRBD2. Sequenced input: PBMCs. Here the CDR3 reads CASSSTSGASGTQYF. DNA of the CDR3: TGTGCCAGCAGTTCGACTAGCGGAGCATCGGGGACCCAGTACTTC.